The 12 T cell receptor beta chains in this list originate from one sample, sequenced in a study of graft-versus-host responses after intestinal transplantation. Profiled with immunoSEQ multiplex PCR; TCRdb holds only in-frame clones, not every one. The table lists tens of thousands of clones, 75% to 95% of them singletons. What these receptors recognize is not known. The material sequenced was unstimulated CD8+ T cells sorted from spleen or lymph node cells, taken before intestinal transplant. The origin of the receptors is a human donor who received an intestinal transplant.

This chain uses TRBV29-1 with TRBJ2-1, with 13 bases that match TRBD2. Germline V CDR1 and CDR2: SQVTM, ANQGSEA. The CDR3 extends over 16 amino acids. The trim removed 2 bases at V and 4 bases at J, leaving 5 bases unmatched. The CDR3 loop is CSVEYPGLAGYNEQFF. CDR3 sequence (DNA): TGCAGCGTTGAATACCCGGGACTAGCGGGATACAATGAGCAGTTCTTC.

The chain links TRBV7-3 to TRBJ1-1; no firm D call. The CDR3 is 13 residues long. V lost 3 bases and J lost 4, with 9 bases in between. Germline assignment: CDR1 SGHTA and CDR2 FQGTGA. The CDR3 DNA is TGTGCCAGCAGCTTGGATATGAGCACTGAAGCTTTCTTT. Residues: CASSLDMSTEAFF.

This chain connects TRBV27 to TRBJ2-3, with D tentatively TRBD2 (5 bases). Trimming left V 2 bases short and J 3 bases short, with 12 bases between. There are 15 residues in the CDR3. Germline V gene sequence: CDR1 MNHEY, CDR2 SMNVEV (reference sequence). The CDR3 nucleotides are TGTGCCAGCAGTTTAGAAGGCGGAGGTACAGATACGCAGTATTTT. Its translation is CASSLEGGGTDTQYF.

J is TRBJ1-2 and V is TRBV5-5, with 7 bases identical to TRBD1. The CDR3 has 15 amino acids. With 5 bases clipped from V and 0 bases from J, the junction kept 7 bases outside the gene matches. The germline gives CDR1 SGHKS, CDR2 YYEKEE (reference sequence). The CDR3 coding sequence is TGTGCCAGCAGTTACTCCGGGACAGCTAACTATGGCTACACCTTC. Translation gives CASSYSGTANYGYTF.

This clone appeared once. The DNA of the CDR3 is TGTGCCAGCAGACAGGGGGGTAACGGGGAGCTGTTTTTT. Encoded protein: CASRQGGNGELFF. V usage is TRBV6-6 and J usage is TRBJ2-2; 8 bases align to TRBD1. V was pared by 6 bases and J by 7 bases, with 4 bases of the junction left unmatched. This CDR3 is built from 13 residues. From germline, CDR1 is MNHNY and CDR2 SVGAGI (reference sequence).

This rearrangement joins TRBV4-1 to TRBJ2-1, with 8 bases fitting TRBD2. The J segment lost 10 bases and the V segment lost 3 bases, leaving 11 bases of the junction unmatched. The germline V gene has CDR1 MGHRA and CDR2 YSYEKL. This CDR3 contains 15 residues. The CDR3 bases are TGCGCCAGCAGCCAGACTCCGGGACTAGTCTACGAGCAGTTCTTC. Translation gives CASSQTPGLVYEQFF.

The chain couples TRBV7-9 to TRBJ2-7; TRBD2 aligns across 8 bases. The germline V gene has CDR1 SEHNR and CDR2 FQNEAQ (reference sequence). The CDR3 covers 15 residues. V gave up 0 bases and J gave up 5 bases; unmatched junction bases: 6. The CDR3 here is CASSLARTSPHEQYF. DNA of the CDR3: TGTGCCAGCAGCTTAGCTAGGACTAGCCCTCACGAGCAGTACTTC. The full variable domain, with the rest looked up from reference TRBV7-9 and TRBJ2-7, is DTGVSQNPRHKITKRGQNVTFRCDPISEHNRLYWYRQTLGQGPEFLTYFQNEAQLEKSRLLSDRFSAERPKGSFSTLEIQRTEQGDSAMYLCASSLARTSPHEQYFGPGTRLTVT.

The rearrangement links TRBV6-6 to TRBJ1-4; TRBD1 matches 8 bases. V trimming: 2 bases; J trimming: 8 bases; junction bases outside the gene matches: 10. Germline assignment: CDR1 MNHNY and CDR2 SVGAGI (reference sequence). This CDR3 has 16 amino acids. CDR3 coding DNA: TGTGCCAGCAGTTACCCCGATGGACAGGGTGGGGAAAAACTGTTTTTT. The encoded protein is CASSYPDGQGGEKLFF.

V usage is TRBV5-6 and J usage is TRBJ2-3; D is uncertain. The CDR3 consists of 16 residues. Per germline, CDR1 SGHDT and CDR2 YYEEEE. The germline V and J ends were trimmed by 0 bases and 2 bases, with 13 bases remaining between them. The CDR3: CASSLDVVAYTDTQYF. The CDR3 region has the DNA TGTGCCAGCAGCTTGGATGTAGTGGCCTACACAGATACGCAGTATTTT. Full variable domain (missing parts from reference TRBV5-6 and TRBJ2-3): DAGVTQSPTHLIKTRGQQVTLRCSPKSGHDTVSWYQQALGQGPQFIFQYYEEEERQRGNFPDRFSGHQFPNYSSELNVNALLLGDSALYLCASSLDVVAYTDTQYFGPGTRLTVL.

The V call is TRBV12-2, the J call TRBJ2-3; the table names TRBD1, a call not compared with the DNA. TRBV12-2 represents a pseudogene. The CDR3 is made up of 15 amino acids. CDR3 DNA: TGTGCAAGTCGCTTAGCGGGGGCTATCACAGATACGCAGTATTTT. Translated: CASRLAGAITDTQYF.

The rearrangement joins TRBV7-6 to TRBJ2-1; D not certain. The V end was cut by 0 bases, the J end by 4 bases, with 10 bases between. This CDR3 spans 15 amino acids. Germline V lookup: CDR1 SGHVS, CDR2 FNYEAQ. The CDR3 DNA sequence: TGTGCCAGCAGCTTAGCGGAGAGCGCTTACAATGAGCAGTTCTTC. This sequence encodes CASSLAESAYNEQFF.

V gene TRBV2 combines with J gene TRBJ2-5; 7 bases map to TRBD1. Germline-derived CDR1 and CDR2 are SNHLY and FYNNEI. The CDR3 loop spans 15 amino acids. Trimming cost V 0 bases and J 3 bases; bases outside gene matches: 4. The CDR3 DNA reads TGTGCCAGCAGTGAAGCGAGACAGGGAGAAGAGACCCAGTACTTC. It is translated as CASSEARQGEETQYF. Based on the CDR3 plus reference TRBV2 and TRBJ2-5, the full variable domain is EPEVTQTPSHQVTQMGQEVILRCVPISNHLYFYWYRQILGQKVEFLVSFYNNEISEKSEIFDDQFSVERPDGSNFTLKIRSTKLEDSAMYFCASSEARQGEETQYFGPGTRLLVL.